This T cell receptor (beta chain) was retrieved from a study of blood T cell repertoires in COVID-19. Study-level information: Italy, Spain and the United States were the sources of the convalescent and acute COVID-19 samples. T cells, B-cell-depleted T cells, or PBMCs supplied cDNA or gDNA.

Measured with immunoSEQ multiplex PCR; TCRdb has only the in-frame clones, and not every one. The sample carries 84,000 or so clones, over 75% recorded once. V lost 0 bases and J lost 1, with 7 bases in between. The CDR3 is 14 amino acids. Per the germline V gene, CDR1 is SGHDT and CDR2 is YYEEEE. Sequencing input: peripheral blood. This TCR was recovered from a human donor in a cohort sampled during active COVID-19. The chain combines TRBV5-6 with TRBJ1-1; no clear D gene. This CDR3 is CASSLVPPNTEAFF. The CDR3 bases are TGTGCCAGCAGCTTGGTTCCTCCGAACACTGAAGCTTTCTTT.